This section outlines one T cell receptor beta chain sequence together with its context. The antigen remains unidentified. Germline V gene lookup returns CDR1 LGHNA and CDR2 YSLEER. This CDR3 is built from 17 residues. Trimming removed 4 bases from V and 9 bases from J; junction bases left unmatched: 13. Measured with immunoSEQ multiplex PCR; TCRdb has only the in-frame clones, and not every one. The table shows fewer than 800,000 clones, with 80% to 90% occurring only once. The treatment: over 15 received Ad26.COV2.S at low or high dose, single or two shots; about 5 received placebo; per-sample allocation not given. On day 63 after the first injection, vaccine and placebo recipients gave samples. An adult of 18-55 years in Boston served as donor. This record belongs to a study of Ad26.COV2.S vaccination and SARS-CoV-2 variants. Regarding the study as a whole: Reported post-vaccination CD8+ and CD4+ T cell responses to spike showed substantial breadth.

The specimen comprised peripheral blood, sampled in a trial of Ad26.COV2.S vaccine versus placebo. The J gene is TRBJ1-6, the V gene TRBV4-3, with 9 positions matching TRBD1. This sequence originates from a person aged 18-65 years who received the Ad26.COV2.S COVID-19 vaccine or a placebo. In DNA, the CDR3 is TGCGCCAGCAGCCCCTACCCCCCGGGACAGGGCACTTCACCCCTCCACTTT. It specifies CASSPYPPGQGTSPLHF.